Sequencing of this T cell receptor (beta chain) was carried out in a study of blood T cell repertoires in COVID-19 (dated by TCRdb to about 2020). Background for the entire study: The collaborator samples originated in the United States, Italy and Spain and spanned the acute and convalescent phases of COVID-19. Deeply sampled blood TCRbeta repertoires from subjects exposed to, actively infected with, or recovered from COVID-19 were included in the dataset. Where available, HLA class I and class II types were obtained from metadata supplied by the sample provider rather than from assay-based typing. A de-identified subject ID, COVID-19 status, age in years and sex were almost always included in the sample metadata. The samples were drawn from the first 160 participants of the ongoing ImmuneRACE study and from some 1,300 subjects provided by 6 global collaborators. The prospective study material was composed of cDNA or gDNA derived from T cells, B-cell-depleted T cells, or PBMCs. The repertoires were released in a freely available public database intended as a resource for research on the immune response to SARS-CoV-2.

The immunoSEQ Assay, a bias-controlled multiplex PCR, was used to amplify TCRbeta CDR3 regions from genomic DNA. Processing in the source paper ran as follows. The number of nucleated cells in each sample was estimated from the amplification of reference gene primers within the assay. Sequence reads were collapsed and filtered to measure the absolute abundance of every unique TCRbeta CDR3 rearrangement. Productive Simpson clonality was computed per sample as the square root of Simpson's diversity index over productive rearrangements. Here the immuneACCESS table is served through TCRdb, limited to in-frame sequences with V and J called. Missing clones are a known gap in these copies; in checked studies unresolved V genes cover under half, and the rest lacks a known reason. V and J calls and clone size are as listed in that table; D and trimming were resolved from the DNA. The sample table lists 65,000 to 85,000 clones, approximately 88% of them with a count of one. More than 2% of the sample comes from the top ten.

Ends trimmed: V by 0 bases, J by 3 bases; bases unmatched to a gene: 6. In the germline V gene, CDR1 corresponds to SGDLS and CDR2 to YYNGEE. Counted from cysteine to phenylalanine, this CDR3 has 16 amino acids. Only the CDR3 part of the read is kept: 48 bases, read in frame from the first base. The paper as a whole reports these results and caveats: Clinical and demographic metadata were provided uncurated, with the amount varying by source and participant.

Concerning this clone itself: This receptor's antigen is unknown. No qualities accompany the bases; no much larger clone lies one base away.

Whole blood was collected in K2EDTA tubes by collaborating institutions according to the institutions' own protocols. For TCRbeta analysis, collaborator samples were shipped as frozen whole blood, as isolated PBMCs, or as DNA extracted from either sample type. Here the chain combines TRBV9 and TRBJ2-7, and 10 bases in between align with TRBD2. The receptor's source is a human donor in a cohort sampled during active COVID-19. Sequenced: peripheral blood. The CDR3 protein sequence reads: CASSVGVSGGFYEQYF. DNA sequence: TGTGCCAGCAGCGTAGGTGTTAGCGGGGGGTTCTACGAGCAGTACTTC.